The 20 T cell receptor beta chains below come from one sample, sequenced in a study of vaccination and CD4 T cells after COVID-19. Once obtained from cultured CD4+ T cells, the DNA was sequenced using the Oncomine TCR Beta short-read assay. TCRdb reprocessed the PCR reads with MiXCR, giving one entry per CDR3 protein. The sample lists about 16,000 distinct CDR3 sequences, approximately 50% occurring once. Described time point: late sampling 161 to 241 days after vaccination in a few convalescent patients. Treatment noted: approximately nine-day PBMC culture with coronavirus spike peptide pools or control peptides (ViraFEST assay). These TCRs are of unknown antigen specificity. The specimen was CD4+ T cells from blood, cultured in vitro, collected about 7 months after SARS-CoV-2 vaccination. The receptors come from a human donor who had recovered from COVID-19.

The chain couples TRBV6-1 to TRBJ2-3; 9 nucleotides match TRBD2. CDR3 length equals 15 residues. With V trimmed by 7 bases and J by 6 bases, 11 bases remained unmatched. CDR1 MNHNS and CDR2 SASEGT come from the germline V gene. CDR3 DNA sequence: TGTGCCAGCAACCCGGGGCGGGGGGGCTGGGATACGCAGTATTTT. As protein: CASNPGRGGWDTQYF.

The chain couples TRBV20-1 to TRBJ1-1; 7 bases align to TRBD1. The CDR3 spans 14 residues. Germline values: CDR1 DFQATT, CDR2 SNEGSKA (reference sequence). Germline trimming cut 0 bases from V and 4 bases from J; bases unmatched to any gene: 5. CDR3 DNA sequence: TGCAGTGCTAGAGATAACAGGGGTATCACTGAAGCTTTCTTT. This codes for CSARDNRGITEAFF.

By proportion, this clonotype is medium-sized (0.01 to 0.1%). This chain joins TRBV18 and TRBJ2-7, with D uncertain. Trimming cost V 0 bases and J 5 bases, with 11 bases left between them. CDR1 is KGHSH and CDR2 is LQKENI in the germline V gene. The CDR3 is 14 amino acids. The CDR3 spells CASSPPAASDEQYF. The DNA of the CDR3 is TGTGCCAGCTCACCACCCGCCGCGTCTGACGAGCAGTACTTC.

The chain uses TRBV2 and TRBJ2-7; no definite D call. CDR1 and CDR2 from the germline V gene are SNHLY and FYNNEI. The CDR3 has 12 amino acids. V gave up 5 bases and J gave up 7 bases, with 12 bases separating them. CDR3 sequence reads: CASSSFPGEQYF. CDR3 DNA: TGTGCCAGCAGTTCTTTCCCCGGGGAGCAGTACTTC.

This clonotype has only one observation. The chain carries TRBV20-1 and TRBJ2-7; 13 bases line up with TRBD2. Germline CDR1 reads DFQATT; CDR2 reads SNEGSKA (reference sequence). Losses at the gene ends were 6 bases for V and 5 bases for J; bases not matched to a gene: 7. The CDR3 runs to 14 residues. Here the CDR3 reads CSAQLAGGFHEQYF. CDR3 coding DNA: TGCAGTGCCCAACTAGCGGGGGGGTTCCACGAGCAGTACTTC.

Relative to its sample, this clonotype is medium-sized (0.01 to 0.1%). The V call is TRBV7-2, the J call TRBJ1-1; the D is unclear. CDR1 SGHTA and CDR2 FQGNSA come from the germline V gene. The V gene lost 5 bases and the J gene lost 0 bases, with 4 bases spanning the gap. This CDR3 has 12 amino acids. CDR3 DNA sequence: TGTGCCAGCAGCCGTCTGAACACTGAAGCTTTCTTT. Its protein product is CASSRLNTEAFF.

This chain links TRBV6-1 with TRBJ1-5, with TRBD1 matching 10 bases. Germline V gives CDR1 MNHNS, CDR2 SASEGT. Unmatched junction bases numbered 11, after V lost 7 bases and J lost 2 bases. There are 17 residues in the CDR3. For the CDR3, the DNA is TGTGCCAGCACACGGGACAGGGGAAAAGTAGGCAATCAGCCCCAGCATTTT. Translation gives CASTRDRGKVGNQPQHF.

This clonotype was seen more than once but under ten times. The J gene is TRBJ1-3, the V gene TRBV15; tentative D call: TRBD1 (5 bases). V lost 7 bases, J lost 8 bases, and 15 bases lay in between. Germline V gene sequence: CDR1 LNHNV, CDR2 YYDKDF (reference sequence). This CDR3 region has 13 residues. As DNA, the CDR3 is TGTGCCACCAATACCTACCTGGGGGACACCATATATTTT. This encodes CATNTYLGDTIYF.

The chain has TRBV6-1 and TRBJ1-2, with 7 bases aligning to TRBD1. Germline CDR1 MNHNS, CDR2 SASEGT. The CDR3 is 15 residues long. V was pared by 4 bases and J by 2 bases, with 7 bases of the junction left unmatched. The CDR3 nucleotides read TGTGCCAGCAGTGGGAGACAGGGTATCAACTATGGCTACACCTTC. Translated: CASSGRQGINYGYTF.

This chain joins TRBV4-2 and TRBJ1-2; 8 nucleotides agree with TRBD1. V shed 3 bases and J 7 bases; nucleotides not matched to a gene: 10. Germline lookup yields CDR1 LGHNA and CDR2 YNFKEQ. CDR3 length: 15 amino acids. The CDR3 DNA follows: TGTGCCAGCAGCCACCAGGACAGGGAGTTTGGTGGCTACACCTTC. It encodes CASSHQDREFGGYTF.

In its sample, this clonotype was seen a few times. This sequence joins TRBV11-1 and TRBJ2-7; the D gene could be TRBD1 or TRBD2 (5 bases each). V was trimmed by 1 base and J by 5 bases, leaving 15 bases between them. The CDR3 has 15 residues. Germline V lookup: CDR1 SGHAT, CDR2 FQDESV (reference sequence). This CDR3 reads CASSLVTIQGDEQYF. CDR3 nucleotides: TGTGCCAGCAGCTTAGTGACTATCCAAGGGGACGAGCAGTACTTC.

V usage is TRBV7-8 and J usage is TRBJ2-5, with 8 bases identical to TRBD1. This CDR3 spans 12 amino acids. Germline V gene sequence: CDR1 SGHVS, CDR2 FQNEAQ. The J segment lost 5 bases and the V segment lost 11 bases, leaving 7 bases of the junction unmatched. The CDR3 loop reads CAGGQGPETQYF. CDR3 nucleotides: TGTGCCGGTGGACAGGGACCCGAGACCCAGTACTTC.

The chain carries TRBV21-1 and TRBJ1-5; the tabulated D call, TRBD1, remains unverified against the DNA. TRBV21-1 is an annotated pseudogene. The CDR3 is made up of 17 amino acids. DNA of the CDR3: TGTGCCAGCAGCAAATCCAGGAACAGGGGGTTCAATCAGCCCCAGCATTTT. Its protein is CASSKSRNRGFNQPQHF.

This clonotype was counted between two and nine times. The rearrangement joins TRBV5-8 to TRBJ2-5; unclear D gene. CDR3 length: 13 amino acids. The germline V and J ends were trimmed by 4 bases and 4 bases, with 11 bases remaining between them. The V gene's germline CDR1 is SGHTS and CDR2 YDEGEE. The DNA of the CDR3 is TGTGCCAGCAGCCGGATTACTGCAGAGACCCAGTACTTC. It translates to CASSRITAETQYF.

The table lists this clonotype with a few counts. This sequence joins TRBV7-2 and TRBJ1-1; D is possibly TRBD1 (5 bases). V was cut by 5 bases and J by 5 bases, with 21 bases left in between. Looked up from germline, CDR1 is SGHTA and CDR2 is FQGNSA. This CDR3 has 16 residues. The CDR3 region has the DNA TGTGCCAGCAGCGCTTTCCCCCGGGGGATGAGGACTGAAGCTTTCTTT. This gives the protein CASSAFPRGMRTEAFF.

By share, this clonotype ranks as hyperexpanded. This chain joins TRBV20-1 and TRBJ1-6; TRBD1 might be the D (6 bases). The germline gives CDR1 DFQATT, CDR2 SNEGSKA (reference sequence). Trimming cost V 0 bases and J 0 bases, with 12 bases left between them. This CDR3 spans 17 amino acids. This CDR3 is CSARDRTESSYNSPLHF. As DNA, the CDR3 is TGCAGTGCTAGAGATCGGACAGAGAGCTCCTATAATTCACCCCTCCACTTT.

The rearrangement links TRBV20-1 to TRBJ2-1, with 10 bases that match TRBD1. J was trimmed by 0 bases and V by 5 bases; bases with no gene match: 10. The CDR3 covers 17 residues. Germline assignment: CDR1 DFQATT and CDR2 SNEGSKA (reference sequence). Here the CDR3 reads CSAHPLGQGSSYNEQFF. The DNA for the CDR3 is TGCAGTGCTCATCCACTGGGACAGGGGAGCTCCTACAATGAGCAGTTCTTC.

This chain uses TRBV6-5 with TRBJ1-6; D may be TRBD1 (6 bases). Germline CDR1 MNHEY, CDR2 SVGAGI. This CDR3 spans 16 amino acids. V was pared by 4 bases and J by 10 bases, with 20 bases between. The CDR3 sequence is CASSSPGQGSSSPLHF. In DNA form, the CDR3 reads TGTGCCAGCAGTTCCCCGGGCCAGGGGAGTTCCTCACCCCTCCACTTT.

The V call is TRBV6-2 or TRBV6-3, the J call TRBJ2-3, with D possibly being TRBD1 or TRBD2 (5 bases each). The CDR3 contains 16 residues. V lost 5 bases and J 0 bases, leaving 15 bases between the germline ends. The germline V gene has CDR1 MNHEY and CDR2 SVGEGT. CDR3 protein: CASSRPGALSTDTQYF. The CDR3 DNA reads TGTGCCAGCAGTCGCCCCGGGGCCCTTAGCACAGATACGCAGTATTTT.

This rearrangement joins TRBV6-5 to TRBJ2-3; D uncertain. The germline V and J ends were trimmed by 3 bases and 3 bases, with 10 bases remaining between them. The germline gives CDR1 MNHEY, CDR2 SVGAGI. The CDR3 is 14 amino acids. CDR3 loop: CASSYSLGTDTQYF. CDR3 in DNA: TGTGCCAGCAGTTATTCCTTAGGAACAGATACGCAGTATTTT.